This T cell receptor (beta chain) was captured by sequencing in a study of monozygotic twins with inflammatory bowel disease. Study conclusions and caveats: The data did not back a single strong IBD-associated clonotype or signal.

Template switching incorporated UMIs with a 6-nucleotide sample barcode. TCRdb derives one entry per CDR3 protein from the 5' RACE reads, leaving out DNA. The sample has approximately 400,000 distinct CDR3 sequences. A remark on this clonotype: Its target is not known.

CDR3 size: 20 residues. Germline V gene sequence: CDR1 MNHEY, CDR2 SVGEGT. The clonotype originates from a human donor with ulcerative colitis or Crohn's disease, or a healthy co-twin of an affected twin (not recorded which). Sequenced input: blood. The J gene is TRBJ2-1, the V gene TRBV6-2 or TRBV6-3; absent DNA, TCRdb's TRBD1 call cannot be checked. CDR3 sequence reads: CPAVFRPGQGGSISYNEQFF.